These T cell receptor beta chains were read from a single sample in a study of regulatory T cells in long-lasting Graves disease. TCRdb reprocessed the multiplex PCR reads via MiXCR and lists one record per CDR3 protein. The sample shows 410,000 or so distinct CDR3 sequences, 15% of them seen only once. These data also featured in a second study, about T cells in Graves' hyperthyroidism and ophthalmopathy.

Source: peripheral blood mononuclear cells (PBMCs), taken at new diagnosis, from a patient treated with antithyroid drugs. The receptors originated from a woman under 40 with Graves disease. Both conserved end residues are trimmed from each CDR3. A clone size is listed for some rows: how often the clone was seen (once, few, many), or a class if it is expanded.

v_gene	len	j_gene	abundance	CDR3aa
TRBV5-1	11	TRBJ2-5	.	ASRRDSYNEQY
TRBV27	9	TRBJ2-2	many	ASSLYGELF
TRBV7-8	15	TRBJ2-1	few	ASSLLVPREAYNEQF
TRBV27	13	TRBJ1-5	.	ASSWGGEWDQPQH
TRBV27	13	TRBJ1-2	.	ASSLDRGRAYGYT
TRBV20-1	12	TRBJ2-5	few	SAREPLLGETQY
TRBV18	13	TRBJ1-2	many	ASSPRDRTWDGYT
TRBV11-2	14	TRBJ2-1	many	ASSLLGDRVDNEQF
TRBV19	15	TRBJ2-7	many	ASSTRTSGTVSYEQY
TRBV6-1	12	TRBJ2-7	many	ASTGTSGSYEQY
TRBV13	15	TRBJ1-2	few	ASSLEAGQGTNYGYT
TRBV18	13	TRBJ1-1	many	ASSPPFGPNTEAF
TRBV11-2	14	TRBJ1-3	few	ASSHRLGNSGNTIY
TRBV7-3	13	TRBJ1-2	many	ASSHSPRGLGGYT
TRBV27	15	TRBJ2-3	.	ASSTLRGRGRTDTQY
TRBV12-5	17	TRBJ2-1	many	ASGLDLTTGTSGRGHQF
TRBV4-1	14	TRBJ2-3	many	ASSPRLLIVADTQY
TRBV11-1	12	TRBJ2-7	many	ASSQGQGSYEQY
TRBV7-3	13	TRBJ2-3	.	ASSSAGGLQYTQY
TRBV7-3	13	TRBJ2-3	many	ASSSLGGNTDTQY
TRBV5-1	13	TRBJ1-4	.	ASSLDGTTNEKLF
TRBV6-1	11	TRBJ1-1	many	ASSFIPGGEAF
TRBV5-1	16	TRBJ2-3	many	ASSPSGTSGRDTDTQY
TRBV12-3/TRBV12-4	12	TRBJ2-7	once	ASSPGVQGGEQY
TRBV27	11	TRBJ2-7	many	ASRPMASYEQY
TRBV29-1	11	TRBJ1-1	many	SVGTSGALGAF
TRBV5-1	12	TRBJ2-3	.	ASREDRGLDTQY
TRBV7-2	15	TRBJ2-1	many	ASRPTWGHNRANEQF
TRBV4-1	16	TRBJ1-3	.	ASSQGAAFGSSGNTIY
TRBV5-1	12	TRBJ2-3	.	ASSYREGPDTQY
TRBV29-1	9	TRBJ1-1	.	SVGGAYEAF
TRBV24-1	12	TRBJ2-1	many	ATSDSLLSNEQF
TRBV28	9	TRBJ2-5	few	ASSRDTLND
TRBV27	13	TRBJ2-5	few	ASSPGPRPPETQY
TRBV6-1	13	TRBJ2-1	.	ASTKQGRGDNEQF
TRBV27	11	TRBJ2-7	many	ASSSGPRGGQY
TRBV6-1	9	TRBJ2-4	many	ASGAKNIQY
TRBV24-1	11	TRBJ1-5	.	ATSGQHPQPQH
TRBV7-6	11	TRBJ2-7	.	ASSPRGGAEQY
TRBV9	12	TRBJ2-2	.	ARLEDKETGELF
TRBV30	11	TRBJ1-1	many	AWSGQGETEAF
TRBV11-2	13	TRBJ2-3	.	ASRPTGSSGDTQY
TRBV7-8	15	TRBJ2-7	many	ASSRTFSGSQTYEQY
TRBV19	12	TRBJ1-6	.	ASTRGQGGSPLH
TRBV5-1	11	TRBJ2-5	few	ASSLWTGETQY
TRBV6-1	13	TRBJ2-5	many	ASRSGTGWQETQY
TRBV7-9	15	TRBJ2-3	many	ASSLGTSGKSTDTQY
TRBV14	15	TRBJ2-7	many	ASSRGTTWAGDYEQY
TRBV9	17	TRBJ2-7	.	ASSPKTGLAGGAWDEQY
TRBV27	12	TRBJ2-2	many	ASSTWPNTGELF